Listed here are 18 T cell receptor beta chains from one sample, sequenced in a study of Graves' ophthalmopathy and Graves' hyperthyroidism (dated by TCRdb to the late 2010s). The reads were generated on an Illumina HiSeq 2000. For repertoire sequencing, the TCR beta CDR3 regions were amplified from RNA transcripts. A first-round RT-PCR used HTBI primers with the Qiagen OneStep RT-PCR kit, followed by a second-round multiplex PCR, size selection and purification. TCRdb's own reprocessing of the public reads used fastp at Q25 and MiXCR and kept productive beta chains. Every entry covers one CDR3 protein and lists the most common genes and DNA from its rows. This sample lists roughly 1.1 million distinct CDR3 sequences; around a third were detected once. Clones ranked in the top ten supply approximately 10% of the sample. The specimen was peripheral blood or thyroid tissue (not recorded which). These receptors were obtained from an adult man with Graves' hyperthyroidism.

The rearrangement joins TRBV10-3 to TRBJ1-1; D gene unclear. The V gene's germline CDR1 is ENHRY and CDR2 SYGVKD. The V end lost 2 bases, the J end lost 0 bases, and 4 bases lay between the germline ends. This CDR3 is built from 13 residues. The CDR3 loop reads CAISETMNTEAFF. The CDR3 DNA reads TGTGCCATCAGTGAGACCATGAACACTGAAGCTTTCTTT.

This clonotype has only one observation. The chain carries TRBV10-2 and TRBJ2-7, with 15 bases lining up with TRBD2. The germline V gene encodes CDR1 WSHSY and CDR2 SAAADI. Unmatched junction bases numbered 7, after V lost 4 bases and J lost 0 bases. The CDR3 totals 18 residues. This CDR3 reads CASSAGLAGGPGSYEQYF. In DNA form, the CDR3 reads TGCGCCAGCAGTGCCGGACTAGCGGGAGGGCCGGGCTCCTACGAGCAGTACTTC.

This rearrangement joins TRBV7-9 to TRBJ1-2; 7 nucleotides align to TRBD1. This CDR3 has 15 amino acids. The germline gives CDR1 SEHNR, CDR2 FQNEAQ (reference sequence). Trimming cost V 2 bases and J 2 bases; bases outside gene matches: 5. CDR3: CASSLKLRGNYGYTF. In DNA form, the CDR3 reads TGTGCCAGCAGCTTAAAGCTCAGGGGGAACTATGGCTACACCTTC.

This clonotype came up many times. The chain joins TRBV11-2 to TRBJ2-7, with D possibly being TRBD2 (5 bases). Germline V gene data show CDR1 as SGHAT and CDR2 as FQNNGV. V was trimmed by 2 bases and J by 0 bases, leaving 8 bases between them. This CDR3 region has 14 residues. CDR3: CASSLPEASYEQYF. CDR3 bases: TGTGCCAGCAGCTTACCGGAGGCCTCCTACGAGCAGTACTTC.

This clonotype has a handful of counts. The chain uses TRBV20-1 and TRBJ2-7; TRBD2 matches at 7 bases. V dropped 2 bases and J dropped 4; count of bases not matched to a gene: 11. The CDR3 consists of 15 residues. Germline lookup yields CDR1 DFQATT and CDR2 SNEGSKA (reference sequence). The CDR3 region is CSARQEAGKGYEQYF. CDR3 DNA: TGCAGTGCTAGACAGGAAGCGGGGAAGGGTTACGAGCAGTACTTC.

The sample holds many counts of this clonotype. The chain employs TRBV19 and TRBJ1-6; TRBD1 might be the D (5 bases). Germline CDR1 and CDR2: LNHDA and SQIVND (reference sequence). Between the trimmed V and J ends, which lost 4 bases and 9 bases, there was a span of 10 bases. This CDR3 region has 13 residues. The CDR3 region is CASSNKGFSPLHF. Written as DNA, the CDR3 is TGTGCCAGTAGTAACAAGGGGTTTTCACCCCTCCACTTT.

This clonotype came up many times. The chain recombines TRBV27 with TRBJ1-1, with a weak D call TRBD1 (5 bases). This CDR3 spans 13 amino acids. The V end lost 4 bases, the J end lost 1 base, and 7 bases lay between the germline ends. In germline, CDR1 is MNHEY, CDR2 SMNVEV (reference sequence). The CDR3 coding sequence is TGTGCCAGCAGTTACCAGGGGAACACTGAAGCTTTCTTT. Its protein product is CASSYQGNTEAFF.

This sequence joins TRBV29-1 and TRBJ1-2, with a possible D match to TRBD1 (5 bases). Trimming took off 3 bases at V and 5 bases at J, with 13 bases between the two ends. The germline gives CDR1 SQVTM, CDR2 ANQGSEA. The CDR3 is 13 residues long. CDR3 in DNA: TGCAGCGTTGAGGCGGGGGTTGGGTATGGCTACACCTTC. Its protein product is CSVEAGVGYGYTF.

This clonotype was seen at least ten times. The chain has TRBV12-3 or TRBV12-4 and TRBJ1-2, with TRBD1 identical over 8 bases. After removal of 6 bases from V and 5 bases from J, the junction contained 5 bases not matched to a gene. The CDR3 runs 13 residues. CDR3 sequence (DNA): TGTGCCAGCAGCCGAGACAGGGGATATGGCTACACCTTC. It translates to CASSRDRGYGYTF.

This clonotype came up many times. The chain employs TRBV29-1 and TRBJ2-7; perhaps D is TRBD1 or TRBD2 (7 bases each). The germline CDR1 and CDR2 sequences are SQVTM and ANQGSEA. Trimming stripped 0 bases from V and 2 bases from J, with 14 bases between. The CDR3 is made up of 15 amino acids. The CDR3 here is CSVEDHRGGPYEQYF. The CDR3 DNA reads as TGCAGCGTTGAAGATCACAGGGGAGGGCCCTACGAGCAGTACTTC.

Many counts were recorded for this clonotype. CDR3 region: CASSDRSALNTEAFF. CDR3 bases: TGTGCCAGCAGTGACAGGTCTGCTTTGAACACTGAAGCTTTCTTT. V is TRBV6-1 and J is TRBJ1-1; D is uncertain. Trimming pared 3 bases from V and 0 bases from J, leaving 11 bases between. Germline V CDR1 and CDR2: MNHNS, SASEGT. The CDR3 covers 15 residues.

This clonotype was recorded at least ten times. The chain recombines TRBV7-3 with TRBJ1-1; 8 positions agree with TRBD1. The V segment lost 1 base and the J segment 8 bases; nucleotides outside the gene matches: 6. The CDR3 extends over 14 amino acids. CDR1 and CDR2 (germline): SGHTA, FQGTGA. This CDR3 reads CASSLRPAGGEAFF. The CDR3 coding sequence is TGTGCCAGCAGCTTAAGGCCCGCAGGGGGCGAAGCTTTCTTT.

This clonotype was picked up many times. CDR3 amino acids: CASSYGGQGLHEQYF. The CDR3 DNA reads TGTGCCAGCAGCTATGGAGGCCAGGGACTCCACGAGCAGTACTTC. V and J are TRBV7-2 and TRBJ2-7, with D possibly TRBD2 on 6 matching bases. Germline CDR1 is SGHTA and CDR2 is FQGNSA. V lost 4 bases and J 5 bases, leaving 18 bases between the germline ends. CDR3 length: 15 amino acids.

In the case of this clonotype: The junction differs from germline at one of its ends, possibly a read error. The CDR3 DNA reads TGCGCCGGCAGCGCCGGGGGACAGGTAGATCAGCCCCAGCATTTT. Protein sequence: CAGSAGGQVDQPQHF. The V gene is TRBV5-1, the J gene TRBJ1-5; the match to TRBD1 covers 8 bases. CDR1 and CDR2 (germline): SGHRS, YFSETQ. CDR3 length equals 15 residues.

This clonotype was seen only a few times. The rearrangement joins TRBV2 to TRBJ2-7, with 10 bases aligning to TRBD2. This CDR3 is built from 14 residues. Germline lookup yields CDR1 SNHLY and CDR2 FYNNEI. V dropped 1 base and J dropped 3; count of bases not matched to a gene: 0. CDR3 nucleotide sequence: TGTGCCAGCAGTGAAGGGACTAGCGGCTACGAGCAGTACTTC. Translated: CASSEGTSGYEQYF. The full variable domain, completed using reference TRBV2 and TRBJ2-7, is EPEVTQTPSHQVTQMGQEVILRCVPISNHLYFYWYRQILGQKVEFLVSFYNNEISEKSEIFDDQFSVERPDGSNFTLKIRSTKLEDSAMYFCASSEGTSGYEQYFGPGTRLTVT.

A remark on this clonotype: Here the CDR3 omits its conserved ending phenylalanine or tryptophan, so a read error is the likely source. No DNA is shown, since the ends of the CDR3 on it are uncertain; the CDR3 is the one TCRdb lists. The chain is built from TRBV7-2 and TRBJ1-5; the D call in the table, TRBD1, was not verified against the DNA. The germline gives CDR1 SGHTA, CDR2 FQGNSA. The CDR3 contains 8 residues when both ends are counted. The CDR3 reads CASSDNGQ.

CDR3 amino acids: CATSGGLAAGDEQYF. The CDR3 DNA is TGTGCCACCAGTGGAGGACTAGCGGCAGGAGACGAGCAGTACTTC. V and J are TRBV24-1 and TRBJ2-7; 10 nucleotides align to TRBD2. V lost 5 bases, J lost 5 bases, and 8 bases stayed unmatched. Germline CDR1 KGHDR, CDR2 SFDVKD. The CDR3 spans 15 residues.

To note about this clonotype: A read error is likely, as this CDR3 ends without the conserved phenylalanine or tryptophan. No DNA is shown, since the ends of the CDR3 on it are uncertain; the CDR3 is the one TCRdb lists. The chain combines TRBV7-9 with TRBJ1-2; the listed D gene, TRBD1, was not tested against the DNA. Germline CDR1 SEHNR, CDR2 FQNEAQ (reference sequence). 9 amino acids form the CDR3, both terminal residues included. CDR3 region: CASRPDQGL.